This T cell receptor (beta chain) appears in the sequencing data of a study of glioma-infiltrating T cells after dendritic cell vaccination (dated by TCRdb to the mid-2010s). Broadly, across the study: The cohort included some 15 glioblastoma patients drawn from Phase I and II dendritic cell vaccination trials, of whom 9 were newly diagnosed and 6 had recurrent disease. Deep sequencing of TCR beta CDR3 regions was used to quantify tumor-infiltrating lymphocyte content and compare tumor and blood repertoires in dendritic cell-vaccinated glioblastoma patients. Between about 2003 and 2012, patients were given autologous tumor lysate-pulsed dendritic cell vaccination. Survival after dendritic cell vaccination was correlated with TCR sequencing metrics, including TIL content and tumor-blood repertoire overlap. The vaccine was prepared from monocyte-derived dendritic cells that were cultured for 6 to 7 days with IL-4 and GM-CSF and then pulsed overnight with autologous tumor lysate. Each patient got three intradermal injections of the dendritic cell vaccine, spaced at biweekly intervals, in the arm below the axilla.

The junction shows trimming of 7 bases on V and 6 bases on J, and the gene matches do not reach 6 bases of it. CDR1 SQVTM and CDR2 ANQGSEA are derived from the germline V gene. Inclusive of the bounding cysteine and phenylalanine, the CDR3 is 13 residues long. The kept DNA is CDR3 alone, 39 bases in frame from the first base. Patients were selected for having adequate residual fresh-frozen tumor tissue and more than two years of available survival data. None of the glioblastoma patients carried an isocitrate dehydrogenase mutation, although molecular status otherwise varied. PBMC collection took place before vaccination, two weeks after the third vaccination, and at tumor progression if progression occurred. The Qiagen DNeasy Blood extraction Kit was used for extraction of genomic DNA. The immunoSEQ assay amplified TCRB CDR3 regions from roughly 2 micrograms of genomic DNA, or from all available DNA when less than that amount was available. The multiplex PCR relied on 60 forward primers for TCR V beta segments and 13 reverse primers for J beta segments. To estimate reads per starting template, synthetic control templates were spiked into each sample at limiting dilution. Reads of 87 bp were generated by sequencing on the Illumina HiSeq System. Per the original workflow: PCR and sequencing errors were removed by a nearest neighbor algorithm that merged closely related sequences. TCR overlap was measured as the percentage of unique tumor TCR beta sequences also present in the same patient's peripheral blood. TCRdb limited this immuneACCESS table to in-frame rearrangements with V and J called. A share of clones is missing; checked studies link under half to unresolved V genes, and the rest is unexplained. V and J calls and clone size are copied from that table; D and trimming were computed from the DNA. For this sample the table gives about 82,000 clones, of which around 90% were detected only once. The top ten hold approximately 3.4% of the sample.

Points the paper makes about the study in general: After dendritic cell vaccination, a higher estimated pretreatment TIL content predicted longer time to progression and overall survival. The cohort was small and heterogeneous, few patients had complete blood and tumor sets, and even fewer had initial-recurrent tumor pairs. TCR clonality showed no direct relationship with survival, which suggests that a diverse polyclonal response may be important. The response model built on TCR overlap across three groups was characterized as speculative, with prospective validation still needed.

A word on this clone: Its antigen is unknown. No qualities accompany the bases; no much larger clone lies one base away.

This clonotype originated in a human donor with glioblastoma. The V and J genes are TRBV29-1 and TRBJ1-4; the central 9 bases match TRBD1. Sequencing used blood, obtained before dendritic cell vaccination. For the CDR3, the sequence is CSGLGQGDEKLFF. The sequence in DNA is TGCAGCGGCCTGGGACAGGGTGATGAAAAACTGTTTTTT.